Below, one T cell receptor beta chain is given with its context. CDR3 length equals 15 residues. Trimming removed 5 bases from V and 4 bases from J; junction bases left unmatched: 8. The V gene's germline CDR1 is SGHVS and CDR2 FQNEAQ. Per the authors' pipeline: Reference gene primers were amplified, and this amplification served to estimate nucleated cell counts. Assay: immunoSEQ multiplex PCR; the TCRdb copy retains only in-frame clones and omits some. D and trimming were read from the DNA, whereas the V and J calls and clone size are those reported in that table. Here the sample spans 300,000 to 350,000 clones, over 85% being singletons. These data come from a study of blood T cell repertoires in COVID-19. Study-wide context: Samples of COVID-19 (acute and convalescent) were obtained from the United States, Italy and Spain. The analysed material was cDNA or gDNA that came from T cells, B-cell-depleted T cells, or PBMCs.

This sequence originates from a woman in her fifties or sixties with COVID-19, enrolled during active disease. The gene calls are TRBV7-8 and TRBJ1-1, with 9 bases lining up with TRBD1. Sequenced input: peripheral blood. CDR3 amino acids: CASSPRTGETTEAFF. The CDR3 region has the DNA TGTGCCAGCAGCCCAAGGACAGGGGAGACCACTGAAGCTTTCTTT.